The 5 T cell receptor beta chains below come from one sample, sequenced in a study of vaccination effects on CD4 cells after COVID-19. This table comes from immunoSEQ multiplex PCR, and its TCRdb copy is limited to in-frame clones, with some not included. Of about 45,000 clones listed, approximately 72% are singletons. Subsequent to 10 days of culture, CD4+ T cells were isolated. Participants received two doses of either the BNT162b2 or mRNA-1273 vaccine. Their target antigens are unknown. The material was CD4+ T cells from PBMCs cultured without peptide, obtained after COVID-19 vaccination. The receptors were sampled from a human donor who received a COVID-19 vaccine.

The chain recombines TRBV6-5 with TRBJ1-2; D may be TRBD1 (6 bases). The V gene's germline CDR1 is MNHEY and CDR2 SVGAGI. The CDR3 consists of 14 residues. Trimming stripped 4 bases from V and 3 bases from J, with 12 bases between. CDR3 in amino acids: CASSSGGADYGYTF. The CDR3 DNA follows: TGTGCCAGCAGTTCCGGGGGCGCGGACTATGGCTACACCTTC.

This sequence joins TRBV2 and TRBJ1-6, with 9 nucleotides matching TRBD1. Germline loops: CDR1 SNHLY, CDR2 FYNNEI. The V gene end was trimmed by 5 bases and the J gene end by 10 bases; junction bases not matched to a gene: 12. This CDR3 contains 16 residues. DNA of the CDR3: TGTGCCAGCAGTCTAAGGGCCGGGACAGGGAAGTCACCCCTCCACTTT. Residues: CASSLRAGTGKSPLHF.

The chain carries TRBV21-1 and TRBJ2-3. TRBV21-1 is listed as a pseudogene. CDR3 length: 17 amino acids. This chain's CDR3 is CASSKPLRGRSTDTQYF. CDR3 coding DNA: TGTGCCAGCAGCAAACCTTTAAGGGGGAGGAGCACAGATACGCAGTATTTT.

By share of the sample, this clone is medium-sized (0.01 to 0.1%). This sequence joins TRBV4-1 and TRBJ1-3, with D perhaps matching TRBD1 (5 bases). In germline, CDR1 is MGHRA, CDR2 YSYEKL. V shed 4 bases and J shed 5 bases, with 15 bases lying between them. CDR3 length: 15 residues. CDR3 loop: CASSPDRDPRNTIYF. The DNA for the CDR3 is TGCGCCAGCAGCCCCGACCGGGACCCTAGAAACACCATATATTTT.

The CDR3 spells CASSQDRLGELFF. Here the CDR3 DNA reads TGTGCCAGCAGCCAAGACCGACTCGGGGAGCTGTTTTTT. The V gene is TRBV14, the J gene TRBJ2-2; D is ambiguous. V gave up 0 bases and J gave up 7 bases, with 6 bases separating them. In germline, CDR1 is SGHDN, CDR2 FVKESK. The CDR3 has 13 amino acids. The full variable domain, with the rest looked up from reference TRBV14 and TRBJ2-2, is EAGVTQFPSHSVIEKGQTVTLRCDPISGHDNLYWYRRVMGKEIKFLLHFVKESKQDESGMPNNRFLAERTGGTYSTLKVQPAELEDSGVYFCASSQDRLGELFFGEGSRLTVL.